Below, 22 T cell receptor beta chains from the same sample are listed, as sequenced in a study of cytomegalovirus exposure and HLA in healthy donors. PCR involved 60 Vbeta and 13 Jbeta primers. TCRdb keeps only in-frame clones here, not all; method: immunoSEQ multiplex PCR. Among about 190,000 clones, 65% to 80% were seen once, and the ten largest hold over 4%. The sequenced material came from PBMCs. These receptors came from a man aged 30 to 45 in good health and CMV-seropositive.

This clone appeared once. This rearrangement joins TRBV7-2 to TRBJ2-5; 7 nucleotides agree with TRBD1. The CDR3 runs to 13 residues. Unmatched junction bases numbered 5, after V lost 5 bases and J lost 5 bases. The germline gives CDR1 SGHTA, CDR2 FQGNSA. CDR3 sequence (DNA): TGTGCCAGCAGCCTAGGGGGCGATGAGACCCAGTACTTC. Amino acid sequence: CASSLGGDETQYF.

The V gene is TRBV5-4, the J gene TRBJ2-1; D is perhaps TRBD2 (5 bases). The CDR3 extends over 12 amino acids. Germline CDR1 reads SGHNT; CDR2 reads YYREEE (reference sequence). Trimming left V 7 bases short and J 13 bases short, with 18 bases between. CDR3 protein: CASGQPGGNQFF. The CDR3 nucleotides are TGTGCCAGCGGCCAGCCCGGAGGCAACCAGTTCTTC.

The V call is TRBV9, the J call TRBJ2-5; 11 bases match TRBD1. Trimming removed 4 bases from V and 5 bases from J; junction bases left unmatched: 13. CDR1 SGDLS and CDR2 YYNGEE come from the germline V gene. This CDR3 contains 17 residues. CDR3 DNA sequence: TGTGCCAGCAGCCCCGGGACAGGGGGACCCCGCGGGGAGACCCAGTACTTC. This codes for CASSPGTGGPRGETQYF. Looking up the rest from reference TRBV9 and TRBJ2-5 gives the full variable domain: DSGVTQTPKHLITATGQRVTLRCSPRSGDLSVYWYQQSLDQGLQFLIQYYNGEERAKGNILERFSAQQFPDLHSELNLSSLELGDSALYFCASSPGTGGPRGETQYFGPGTRLLVL.

The CDR3 region is CASRLTGGGEKLFF. The DNA of the CDR3 is TGTGCCAGCAGACTCACAGGGGGCGGTGAAAAACTGTTTTTT. The chain links TRBV6-5 to TRBJ1-4, with 9 positions matching TRBD1. The V gene's germline CDR1 is MNHEY and CDR2 SVGAGI. The CDR3 is 14 amino acids. Germline trimming cut 6 bases from V and 7 bases from J; bases unmatched to any gene: 6.

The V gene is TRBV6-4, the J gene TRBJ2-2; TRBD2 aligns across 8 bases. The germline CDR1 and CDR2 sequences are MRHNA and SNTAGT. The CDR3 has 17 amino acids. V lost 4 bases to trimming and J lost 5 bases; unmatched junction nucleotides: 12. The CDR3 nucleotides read TGTGCCAGCAGTGCAAGCGGGAGTATGTTGGGAACCGGGGAGCTGTTTTTT. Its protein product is CASSASGSMLGTGELFF.

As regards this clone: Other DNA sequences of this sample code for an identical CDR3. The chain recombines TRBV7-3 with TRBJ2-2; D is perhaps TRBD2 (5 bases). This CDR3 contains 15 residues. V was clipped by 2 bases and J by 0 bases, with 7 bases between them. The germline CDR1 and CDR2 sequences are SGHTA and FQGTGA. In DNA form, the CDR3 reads TGTGCCAGCAGCTTATCCGGGACGAACACCGGGGAGCTGTTTTTT. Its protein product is CASSLSGTNTGELFF.

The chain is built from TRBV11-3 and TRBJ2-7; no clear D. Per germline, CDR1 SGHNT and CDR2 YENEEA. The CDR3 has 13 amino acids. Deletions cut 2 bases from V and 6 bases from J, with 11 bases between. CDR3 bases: TGTGCCAGCAGCTTAAACCAGCGCGGCGAGCAGTACTTC. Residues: CASSLNQRGEQYF.

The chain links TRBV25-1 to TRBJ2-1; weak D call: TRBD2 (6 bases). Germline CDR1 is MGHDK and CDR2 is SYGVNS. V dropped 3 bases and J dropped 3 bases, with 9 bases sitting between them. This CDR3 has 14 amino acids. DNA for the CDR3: TGTGCCAGCAGTGATTCCGGGAGCTACAATGAGCAGTTCTTC. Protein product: CASSDSGSYNEQFF.

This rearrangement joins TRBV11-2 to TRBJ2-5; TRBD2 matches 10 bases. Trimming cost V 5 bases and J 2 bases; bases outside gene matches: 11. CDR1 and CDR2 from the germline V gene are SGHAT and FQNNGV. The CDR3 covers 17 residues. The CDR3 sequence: CASSTSSGSPTQETQYF. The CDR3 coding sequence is TGTGCCAGCAGCACATCTAGCGGGAGTCCCACTCAAGAGACCCAGTACTTC.

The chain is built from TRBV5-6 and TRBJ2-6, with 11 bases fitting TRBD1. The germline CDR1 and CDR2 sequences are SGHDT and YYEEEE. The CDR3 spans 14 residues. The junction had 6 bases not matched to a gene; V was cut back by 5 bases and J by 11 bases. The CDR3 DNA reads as TGTGCCAGCAGTGGGACAGGGGGGGTGGACGTCCTGACTTTC. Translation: CASSGTGGVDVLTF.

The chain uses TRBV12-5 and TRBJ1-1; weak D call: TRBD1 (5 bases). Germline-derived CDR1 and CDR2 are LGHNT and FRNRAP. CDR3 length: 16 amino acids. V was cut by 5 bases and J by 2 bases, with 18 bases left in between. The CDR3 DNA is TGTGCTAGTGGTCCCGGGACTAGACGGCCTAACACTGAAGCTTTCTTT. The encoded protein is CASGPGTRRPNTEAFF.

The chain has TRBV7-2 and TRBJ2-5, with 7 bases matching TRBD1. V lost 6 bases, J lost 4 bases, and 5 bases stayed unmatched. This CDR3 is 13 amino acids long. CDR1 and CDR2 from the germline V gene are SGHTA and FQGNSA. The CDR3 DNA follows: TGTGCCAGCAGGCTTAGACAGGGAGAGACCCAGTACTTC. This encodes CASRLRQGETQYF.

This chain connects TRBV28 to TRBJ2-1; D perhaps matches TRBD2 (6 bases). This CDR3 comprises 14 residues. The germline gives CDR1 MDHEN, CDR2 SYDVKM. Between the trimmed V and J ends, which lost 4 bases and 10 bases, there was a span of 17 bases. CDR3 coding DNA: TGTGCCAGCAGTTCCCCATTAGGAGGAGGGGAGCAGTTCTTC. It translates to CASSSPLGGGEQFF.

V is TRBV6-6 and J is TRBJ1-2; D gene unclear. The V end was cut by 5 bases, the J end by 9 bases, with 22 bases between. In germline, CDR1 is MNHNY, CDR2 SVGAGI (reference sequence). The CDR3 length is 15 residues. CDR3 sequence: CASSDRGSLRIRYTF. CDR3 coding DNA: TGTGCCAGCAGTGACCGAGGATCCTTAAGGATTCGCTACACCTTC.

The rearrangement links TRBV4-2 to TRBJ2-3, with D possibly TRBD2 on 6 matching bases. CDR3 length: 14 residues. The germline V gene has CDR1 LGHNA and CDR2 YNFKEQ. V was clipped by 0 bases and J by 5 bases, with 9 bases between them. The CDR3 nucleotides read TGTGCCAGCAGCCAAGATTCCGGGAGAGATACGCAGTATTTT. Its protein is CASSQDSGRDTQYF.

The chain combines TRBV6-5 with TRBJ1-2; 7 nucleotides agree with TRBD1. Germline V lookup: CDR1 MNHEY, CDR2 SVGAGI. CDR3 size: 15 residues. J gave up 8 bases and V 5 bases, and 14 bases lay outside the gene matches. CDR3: CASSAVETGRMGYTF. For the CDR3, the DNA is TGTGCCAGCAGTGCGGTTGAGACAGGGAGAATGGGCTACACCTTC.

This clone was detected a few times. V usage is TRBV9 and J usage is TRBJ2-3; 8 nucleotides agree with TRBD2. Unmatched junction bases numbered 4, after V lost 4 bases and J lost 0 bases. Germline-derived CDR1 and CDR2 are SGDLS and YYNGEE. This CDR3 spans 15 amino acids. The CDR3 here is CASSIAGYSTDTQYF. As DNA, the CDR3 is TGTGCCAGCAGCATAGCGGGGTACAGCACAGATACGCAGTATTTT. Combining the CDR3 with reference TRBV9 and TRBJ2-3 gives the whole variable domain DSGVTQTPKHLITATGQRVTLRCSPRSGDLSVYWYQQSLDQGLQFLIQYYNGEERAKGNILERFSAQQFPDLHSELNLSSLELGDSALYFCASSIAGYSTDTQYFGPGTRLTVL.

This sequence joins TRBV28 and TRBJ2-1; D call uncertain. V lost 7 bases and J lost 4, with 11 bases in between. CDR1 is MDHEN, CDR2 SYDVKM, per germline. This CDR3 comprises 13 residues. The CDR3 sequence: CASNPPEYNEQFF. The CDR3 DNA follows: TGTGCCAGCAACCCCCCAGAATACAATGAGCAGTTCTTC.

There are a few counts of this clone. The CDR3 coding sequence is TGTGCCAGCACCTTACCCGCGCCTAGCGTCGGGCATGAGCAGTTCTTC. As protein: CASTLPAPSVGHEQFF. This sequence joins TRBV28 and TRBJ2-1; D is possibly TRBD2 (6 bases). The V end was cut by 7 bases, the J end by 8 bases, with 24 bases between. Germline CDR1 reads MDHEN; CDR2 reads SYDVKM. CDR3 length: 16 residues.

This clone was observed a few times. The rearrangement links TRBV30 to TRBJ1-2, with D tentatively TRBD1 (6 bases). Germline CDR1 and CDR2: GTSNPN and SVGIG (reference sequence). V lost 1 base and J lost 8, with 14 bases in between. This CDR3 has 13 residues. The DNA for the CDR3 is TGTGCCTGGAGTGAGGGGGGGTTGGGGGGCTACACCTTC. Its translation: CAWSEGGLGGYTF. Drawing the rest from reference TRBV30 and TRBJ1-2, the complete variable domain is SQTIHQWPATLVQPVGSPLSLECTVEGTSNPNLYWYRQAAGRGLQLLFYSVGIGQISSEVPQNLSASRPQDRQFILSSKKLLLSDSGFYLCAWSEGGLGGYTFGSGTRLTVV.

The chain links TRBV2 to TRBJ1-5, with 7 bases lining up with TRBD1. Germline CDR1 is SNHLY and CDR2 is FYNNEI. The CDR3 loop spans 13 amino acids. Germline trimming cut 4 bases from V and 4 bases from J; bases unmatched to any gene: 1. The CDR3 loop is CASSGTGNQPQHF. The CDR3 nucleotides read TGTGCCAGCAGTGGGACAGGAAATCAGCCCCAGCATTTT.

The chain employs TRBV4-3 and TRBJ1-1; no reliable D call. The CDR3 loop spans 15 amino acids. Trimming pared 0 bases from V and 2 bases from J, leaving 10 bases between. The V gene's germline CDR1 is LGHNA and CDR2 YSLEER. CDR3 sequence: CASSQEKGGNTEAFF. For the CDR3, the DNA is TGCGCCAGCAGCCAAGAGAAAGGAGGTAACACTGAAGCTTTCTTT.